A selection of T cell receptor beta chains follows, all from one sample in a study of T cell responses to AZD1222 COVID-19 vaccine. Sequencing was performed with immunoSEQ multiplex PCR; in TCRdb, only in-frame clones are kept and a portion is missing. The sample lists 100,000 to 150,000 clones, approximately 88% seen once, with 7.6% in the top ten. Specimen: peripheral blood, collected on day 0 of AZD1222 vaccination. All receptors come from an adult in good health. Each CDR3 is given with its conserved first and last residue. The order of the fields is clone size, D gene, V gene, J gene, CDR3 DNA, CDR3 protein. D genes are given only for firm matches. Expanded clones get a size class; other rows say once, few or many, or leave the size out.

size: .
D: .
V: TRBV5-1
J: TRBJ1-2
DNA: TGCGCCAGCAGCTTGGATCATACAGGCGACGATAACTATGGCTACACCTTC
CDR3: CASSLDHTGDDNYGYTF

size: .
D: .
V: TRBV6-1
J: TRBJ2-2
DNA: TGTGCCAGCAGTGAGCTGGTAACGAACACCGGGGAGCTGTTTTTT
CDR3: CASSELVTNTGELFF

size: .
D: TRBD2
V: TRBV28
J: TRBJ2-7
DNA: TGTGCCAGCAGTACCCTAGCGGGGGAAATCGACGAGCAGTACTTC
CDR3: CASSTLAGEIDEQYF

size: .
D: .
V: TRBV5-1
J: TRBJ2-7
DNA: TGCGCCAGCAGCTTAACAGGGCCTTCCTCCTACGAGCAGTACTTC
CDR3: CASSLTGPSSYEQYF

size: .
D: TRBD1
V: TRBV2
J: TRBJ2-7
DNA: TGTGCCAGCAGGGCCTCGACAGGGGGAAACTACGAGCAGTACTTC
CDR3: CASRASTGGNYEQYF

size: once
D: .
V: TRBV4-1
J: TRBJ2-6
DNA: TGCGCCAGCACGAAGAGGGTCTCTGGGGCCAACGTCCTGACTTTC
CDR3: CASTKRVSGANVLTF

size: .
D: TRBD1
V: TRBV7-2
J: TRBJ1-4
DNA: TGTGCCAGCAGCTTGCCGGGACAGGGGAATGAAAAACTGTTTTTT
CDR3: CASSLPGQGNEKLFF

size: .
D: TRBD1
V: TRBV9
J: TRBJ2-5
DNA: TGTGCCAGCAGCGTAGATCCCGGACAGGCCTCGGAGACCCAGTACTTC
CDR3: CASSVDPGQASETQYF

size: .
D: .
V: TRBV30
J: TRBJ1-6
DNA: TGTGCCTGGAGTGGGGGTCAGGGGTTGCATAATTCACCCCTCCACTTT
CDR3: CAWSGGQGLHNSPLHF

size: .
D: .
V: TRBV9
J: TRBJ2-1
DNA: TGTGCCAGCAGCACCGTGGGTAGTAGGGATGAGCAGTTCTTC
CDR3: CASSTVGSRDEQFF

size: .
D: TRBD1
V: TRBV30
J: TRBJ1-4
DNA: TGTGCCTGGAGTGGGGACAGGGAAAATGAAAAACTGTTTTTT
CDR3: CAWSGDRENEKLFF

size: .
D: .
V: TRBV6-5
J: TRBJ2-6
DNA: TGTGCCAGCAGTTACGCTCTGACAGCTGGGGCCAACGTCCTGACTTTC
CDR3: CASSYALTAGANVLTF

size: once
D: .
V: TRBV11-2
J: TRBJ1-1
DNA: TGTGCCAGCAGCTTTTATTCCGGAATGAACACTGAAGCTTTCTTT
CDR3: CASSFYSGMNTEAFF

size: .
D: .
V: TRBV4-1
J: TRBJ1-4
DNA: TGCGCCAGCAGCCCCACCAGGGACGCAACTAATGAAAAACTGTTTTTT
CDR3: CASSPTRDATNEKLFF